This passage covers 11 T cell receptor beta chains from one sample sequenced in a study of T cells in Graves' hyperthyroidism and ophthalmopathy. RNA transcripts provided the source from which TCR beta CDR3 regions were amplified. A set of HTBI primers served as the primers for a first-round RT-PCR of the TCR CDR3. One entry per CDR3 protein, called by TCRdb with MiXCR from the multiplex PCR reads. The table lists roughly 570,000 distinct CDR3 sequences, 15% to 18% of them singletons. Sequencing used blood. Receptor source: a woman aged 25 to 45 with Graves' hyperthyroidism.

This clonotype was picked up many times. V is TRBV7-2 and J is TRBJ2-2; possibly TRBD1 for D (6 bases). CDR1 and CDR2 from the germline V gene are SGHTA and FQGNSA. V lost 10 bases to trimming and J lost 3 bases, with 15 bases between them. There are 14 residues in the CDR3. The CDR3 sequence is CATAQGPYTGELFF. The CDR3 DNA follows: TGTGCCACCGCCCAGGGGCCTTACACCGGGGAGCTGTTTTTT.

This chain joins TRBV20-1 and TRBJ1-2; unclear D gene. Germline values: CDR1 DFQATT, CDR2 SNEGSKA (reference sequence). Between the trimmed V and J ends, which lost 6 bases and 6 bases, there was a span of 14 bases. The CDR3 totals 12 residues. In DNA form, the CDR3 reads TGCAGTGCCGGACTGCCGGTCGATGGCTACACCTTC. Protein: CSAGLPVDGYTF.

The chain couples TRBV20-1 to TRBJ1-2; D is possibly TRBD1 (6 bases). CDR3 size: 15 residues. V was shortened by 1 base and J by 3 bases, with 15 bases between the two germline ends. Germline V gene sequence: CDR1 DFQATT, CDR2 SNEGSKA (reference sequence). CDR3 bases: TGCAGTGCTAGAGCGGGACATAGCGACTACTATGGCTACACCTTC. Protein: CSARAGHSDYYGYTF.

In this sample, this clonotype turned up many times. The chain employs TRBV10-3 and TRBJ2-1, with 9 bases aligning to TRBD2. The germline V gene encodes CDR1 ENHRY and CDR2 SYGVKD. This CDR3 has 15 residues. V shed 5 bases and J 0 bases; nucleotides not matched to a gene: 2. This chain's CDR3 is CAISSSGSSYNEQFF. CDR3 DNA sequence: TGTGCCATCAGTAGTAGCGGGAGCTCCTACAATGAGCAGTTCTTC.

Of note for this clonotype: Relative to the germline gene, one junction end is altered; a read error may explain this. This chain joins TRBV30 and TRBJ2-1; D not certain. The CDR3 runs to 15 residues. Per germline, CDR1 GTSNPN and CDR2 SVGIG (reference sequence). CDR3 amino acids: CAWSEPSRTYNVQFF. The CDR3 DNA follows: TGTGCCTGGAGTGAACCCAGCAGGACCTACAATGTGCAGTTCTTC.

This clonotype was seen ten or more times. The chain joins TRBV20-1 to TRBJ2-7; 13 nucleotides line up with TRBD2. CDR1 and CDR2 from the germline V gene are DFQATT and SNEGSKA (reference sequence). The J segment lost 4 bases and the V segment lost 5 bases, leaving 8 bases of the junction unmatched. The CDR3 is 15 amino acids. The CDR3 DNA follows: TGCAGTGCTCGTGCTACTAGCGGGAGGGCTTACGAGCAGTACTTC. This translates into CSARATSGRAYEQYF.

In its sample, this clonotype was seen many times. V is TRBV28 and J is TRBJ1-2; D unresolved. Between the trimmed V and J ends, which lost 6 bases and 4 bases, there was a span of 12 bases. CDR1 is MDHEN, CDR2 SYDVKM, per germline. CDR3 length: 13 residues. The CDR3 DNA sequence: TGTGCCAGCAGGATAGACCGGATCTATGGCTACACCTTC. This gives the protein CASRIDRIYGYTF.

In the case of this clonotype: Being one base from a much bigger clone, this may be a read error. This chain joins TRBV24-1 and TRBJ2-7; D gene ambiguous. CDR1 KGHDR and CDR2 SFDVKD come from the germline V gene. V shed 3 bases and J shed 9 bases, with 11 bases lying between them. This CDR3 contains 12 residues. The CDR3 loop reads CATSDARLRQYF. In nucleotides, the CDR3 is TGTGCCACCAGTGATGCCCGTTTGCGGCAGTACTTC.

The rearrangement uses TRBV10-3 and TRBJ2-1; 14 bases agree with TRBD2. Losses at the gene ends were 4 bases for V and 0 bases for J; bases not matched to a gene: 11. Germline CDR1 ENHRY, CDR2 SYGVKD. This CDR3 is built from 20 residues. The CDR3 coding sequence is TGTGCCATCAGTGGGGGGACTAGCGGGAGTTTATGGAGCTCCTACAATGAGCAGTTCTTC. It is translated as CAISGGTSGSLWSSYNEQFF.

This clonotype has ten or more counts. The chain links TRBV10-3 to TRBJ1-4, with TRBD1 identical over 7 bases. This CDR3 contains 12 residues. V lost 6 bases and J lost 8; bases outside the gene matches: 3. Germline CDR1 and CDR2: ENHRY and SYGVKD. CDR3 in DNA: TGTGCCATCAGCGCAGGGGGGGAAAAACTGTTTTTT. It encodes CAISAGGEKLFF.

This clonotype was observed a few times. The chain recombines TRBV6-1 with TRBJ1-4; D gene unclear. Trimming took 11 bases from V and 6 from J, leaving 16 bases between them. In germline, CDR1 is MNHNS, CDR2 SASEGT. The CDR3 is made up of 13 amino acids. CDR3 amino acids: CAVRRSRDEKLFF. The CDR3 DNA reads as TGTGCCGTACGGAGGAGTAGGGATGAAAAACTGTTTTTT.